The clone carrying this T cell receptor (beta chain) has more than one count but fewer than ten. Clones were sequenced by immunoSEQ multiplex PCR, and TCRdb holds only the in-frame ones, with some missing. The sample has about 120,000 clones; roughly 82% are singletons. This record belongs to a study of blood T cell repertoires in COVID-19. The receptor comes from a human donor in a cohort sampled during active COVID-19. The specimen sequenced was peripheral blood.

CDR3 sequence: CASSLAQKLFF. The DNA for the CDR3 is TGTGCCAGCAGCTTAGCTCAGAAACTGTTTTTT. The chain couples TRBV11-2 to TRBJ1-4; D is uncertain. Trimming removed 1 base at V and 11 bases at J, with 5 bases between. Germline V gene data show CDR1 as SGHAT and CDR2 as FQNNGV. This CDR3 is 11 amino acids long.